This record concerns one T cell receptor beta chain sequence. This sample was included in a study of blood T cell repertoires in COVID-19. Looking at the study overall: PBMCs, B-cell-depleted T cells, or T cells were the source of the cDNA or gDNA that made up the material.

In germline, CDR1 is SGHTA, CDR2 FQGNSA. The CDR3 loop spans 17 amino acids. J lost 0 bases, V lost 5 bases, and 6 bases had no gene match. Sequencing used immunoSEQ multiplex PCR; TCRdb keeps in-frame clones, though not all of them. The table records a few hundred thousand clones, approximately 88% of them present only once. The sample comprised peripheral blood. The origin of this receptor is a woman in her twenties or thirties with COVID-19, enrolled during active disease. The genes are TRBV7-2 and TRBJ2-6; 8 bases fit TRBD1. The CDR3 loop reads CASSQNTGGSGANVLTF. For the CDR3, the DNA is TGTGCCAGCAGCCAAAATACAGGGGGCTCTGGGGCCAACGTCCTGACTTTC.